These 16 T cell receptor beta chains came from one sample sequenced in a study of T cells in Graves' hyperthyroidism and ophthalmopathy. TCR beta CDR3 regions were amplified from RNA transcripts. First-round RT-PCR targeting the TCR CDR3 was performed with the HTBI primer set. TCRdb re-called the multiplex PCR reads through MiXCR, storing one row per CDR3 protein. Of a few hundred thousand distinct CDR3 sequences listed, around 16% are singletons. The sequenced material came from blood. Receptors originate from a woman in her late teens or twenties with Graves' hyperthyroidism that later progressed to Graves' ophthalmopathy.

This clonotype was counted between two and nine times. The CDR3 loop is CSVATGQGTEAFF. The CDR3 DNA reads as TGCAGCGTGGCCACAGGGCAGGGCACTGAAGCTTTCTTT. V is TRBV29-1 and J is TRBJ1-1; a possible D gene is TRBD1 (6 bases). V was clipped by 6 bases and J by 4 bases, with 15 bases between them. Germline lookup yields CDR1 SQVTM and CDR2 ANQGSEA. The CDR3 is made up of 13 amino acids.

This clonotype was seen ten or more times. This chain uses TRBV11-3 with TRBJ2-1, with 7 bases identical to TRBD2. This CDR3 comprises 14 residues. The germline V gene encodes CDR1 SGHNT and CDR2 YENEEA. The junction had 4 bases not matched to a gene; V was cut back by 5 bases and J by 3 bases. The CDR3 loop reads CASSQRTSYNEQFF. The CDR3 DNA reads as TGTGCCAGCAGCCAAAGGACTAGCTACAATGAGCAGTTCTTC.

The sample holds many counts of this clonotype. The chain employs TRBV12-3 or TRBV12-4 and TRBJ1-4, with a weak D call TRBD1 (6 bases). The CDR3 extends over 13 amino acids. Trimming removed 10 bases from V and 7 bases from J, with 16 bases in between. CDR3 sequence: CATQEGGVEKLFF. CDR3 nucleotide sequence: TGTGCCACCCAGGAAGGGGGAGTTGAAAAACTGTTTTTT.

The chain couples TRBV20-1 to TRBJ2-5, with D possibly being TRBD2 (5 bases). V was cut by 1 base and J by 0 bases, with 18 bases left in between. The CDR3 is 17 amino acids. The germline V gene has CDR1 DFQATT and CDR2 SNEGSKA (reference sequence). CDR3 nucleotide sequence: TGCAGTGCTAGAGGATTGGACTGGTTTAGAGACCAAGAGACCCAGTACTTC. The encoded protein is CSARGLDWFRDQETQYF.

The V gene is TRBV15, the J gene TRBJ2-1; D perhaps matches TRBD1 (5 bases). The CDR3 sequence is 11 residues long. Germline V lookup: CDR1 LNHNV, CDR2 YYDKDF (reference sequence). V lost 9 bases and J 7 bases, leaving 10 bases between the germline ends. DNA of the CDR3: TGTGCCACAAGGGGCTCAAATGAGCAGTTCTTC. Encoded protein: CATRGSNEQFF. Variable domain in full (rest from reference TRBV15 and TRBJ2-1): DAMVIQNPRYQVTQFGKPVTLSCSQTLNHNVMYWYQQKSSQAPKLLFHYYDKDFNNEADTPDNFQSRRPNTSFCFLDIRSPGLGDTAMYLCATRGSNEQFFGPGTRLTVL.

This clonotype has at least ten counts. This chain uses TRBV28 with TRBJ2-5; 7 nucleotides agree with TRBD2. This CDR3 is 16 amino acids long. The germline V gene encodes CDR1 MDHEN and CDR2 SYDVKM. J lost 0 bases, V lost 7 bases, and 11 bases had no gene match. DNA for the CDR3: TGTGCCAGCACGCCCCTGATGCGGGAGTACCAAGAGACCCAGTACTTC. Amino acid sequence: CASTPLMREYQETQYF.

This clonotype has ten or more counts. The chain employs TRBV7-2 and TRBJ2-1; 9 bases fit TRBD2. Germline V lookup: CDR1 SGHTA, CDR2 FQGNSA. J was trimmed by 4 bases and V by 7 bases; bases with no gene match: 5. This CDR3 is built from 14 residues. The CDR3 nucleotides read TGTGCCAGCATACGACTAGCGGCTTACAATGAGCAGTTCTTC. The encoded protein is CASIRLAAYNEQFF.

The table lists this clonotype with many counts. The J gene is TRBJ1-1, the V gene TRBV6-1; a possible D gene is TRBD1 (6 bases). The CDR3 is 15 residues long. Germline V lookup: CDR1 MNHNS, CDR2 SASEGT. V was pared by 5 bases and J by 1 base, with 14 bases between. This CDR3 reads CASSTAGTRNTEAFF. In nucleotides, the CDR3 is TGTGCCAGCAGTACCGCCGGGACACGGAACACTGAAGCTTTCTTT.

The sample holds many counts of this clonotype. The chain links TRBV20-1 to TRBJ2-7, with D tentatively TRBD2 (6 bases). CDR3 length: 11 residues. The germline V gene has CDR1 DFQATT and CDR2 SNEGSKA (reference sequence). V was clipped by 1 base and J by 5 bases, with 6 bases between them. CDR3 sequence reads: CSARGRDEQYF. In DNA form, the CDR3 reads TGCAGTGCTAGAGGGAGGGACGAGCAGTACTTC.

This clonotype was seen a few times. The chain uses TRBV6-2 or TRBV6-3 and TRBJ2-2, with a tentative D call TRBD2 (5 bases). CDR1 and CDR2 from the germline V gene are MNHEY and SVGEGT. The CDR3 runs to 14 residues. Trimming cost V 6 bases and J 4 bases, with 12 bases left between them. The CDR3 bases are TGTGCCAGCAGCTCGGGAATGAGCACCGGGGAGCTGTTTTTT. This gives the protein CASSSGMSTGELFF.

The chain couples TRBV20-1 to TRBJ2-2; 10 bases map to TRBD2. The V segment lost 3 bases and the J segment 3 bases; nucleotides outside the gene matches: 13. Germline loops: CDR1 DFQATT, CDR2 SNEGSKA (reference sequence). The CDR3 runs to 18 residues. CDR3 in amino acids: CSARYSSGRAGHTGELFF. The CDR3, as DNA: TGCAGTGCTAGGTACTCCAGCGGGAGGGCCGGGCACACCGGGGAGCTGTTTTTT.

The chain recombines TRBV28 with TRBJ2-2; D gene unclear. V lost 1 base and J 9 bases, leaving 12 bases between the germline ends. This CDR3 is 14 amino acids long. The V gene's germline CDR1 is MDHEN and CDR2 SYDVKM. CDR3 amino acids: CASSLLNQGRELFF. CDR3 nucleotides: TGTGCCAGCAGTTTATTAAACCAAGGCAGGGAGCTGTTTTTT.

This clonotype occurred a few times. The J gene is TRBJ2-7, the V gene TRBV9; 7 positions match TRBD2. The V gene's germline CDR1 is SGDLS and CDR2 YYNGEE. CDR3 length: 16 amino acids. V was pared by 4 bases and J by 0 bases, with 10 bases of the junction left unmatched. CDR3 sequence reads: CASSFLAEISSYEQYF. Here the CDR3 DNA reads TGTGCCAGCAGCTTCCTAGCGGAGATAAGCTCCTACGAGCAGTACTTC.

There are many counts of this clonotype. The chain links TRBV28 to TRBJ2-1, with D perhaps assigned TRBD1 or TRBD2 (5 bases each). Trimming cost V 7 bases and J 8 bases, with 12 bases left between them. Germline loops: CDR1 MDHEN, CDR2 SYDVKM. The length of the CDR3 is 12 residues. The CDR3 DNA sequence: TGTGCCAGCACACCGGTGGGGGATGAGCAGTTCTTC. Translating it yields CASTPVGDEQFF.

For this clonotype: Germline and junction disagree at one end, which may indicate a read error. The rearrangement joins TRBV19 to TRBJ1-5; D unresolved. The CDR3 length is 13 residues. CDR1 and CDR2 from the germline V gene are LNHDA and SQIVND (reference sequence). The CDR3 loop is CANSSRMNQPQHF. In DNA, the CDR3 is TGTGCCAATAGTTCCAGAATGAATCAGCCCCAGCATTTT.

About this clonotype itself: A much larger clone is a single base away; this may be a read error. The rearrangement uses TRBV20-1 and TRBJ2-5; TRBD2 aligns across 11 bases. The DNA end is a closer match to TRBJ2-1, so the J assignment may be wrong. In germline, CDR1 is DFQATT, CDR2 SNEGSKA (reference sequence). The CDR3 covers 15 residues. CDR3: CSASPATSGSETQFF. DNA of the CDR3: TGCAGTGCTAGTCCCGCAACTAGCGGGAGTGAGACCCAGTTCTTC.